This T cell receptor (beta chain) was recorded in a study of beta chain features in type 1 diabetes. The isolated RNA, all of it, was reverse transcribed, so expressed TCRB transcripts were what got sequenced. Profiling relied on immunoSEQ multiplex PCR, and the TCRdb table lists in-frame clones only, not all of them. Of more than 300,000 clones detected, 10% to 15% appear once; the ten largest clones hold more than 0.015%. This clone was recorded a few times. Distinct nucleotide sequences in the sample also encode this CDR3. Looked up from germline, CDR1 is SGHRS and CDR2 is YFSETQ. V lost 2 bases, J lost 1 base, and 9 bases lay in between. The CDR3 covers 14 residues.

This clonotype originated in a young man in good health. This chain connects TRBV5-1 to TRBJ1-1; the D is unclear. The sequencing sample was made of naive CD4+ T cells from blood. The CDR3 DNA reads TGCGCCAGCAGCTTAGGGCGGGGGAACACTGAAGCTTTCTTT. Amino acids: CASSLGRGNTEAFF.